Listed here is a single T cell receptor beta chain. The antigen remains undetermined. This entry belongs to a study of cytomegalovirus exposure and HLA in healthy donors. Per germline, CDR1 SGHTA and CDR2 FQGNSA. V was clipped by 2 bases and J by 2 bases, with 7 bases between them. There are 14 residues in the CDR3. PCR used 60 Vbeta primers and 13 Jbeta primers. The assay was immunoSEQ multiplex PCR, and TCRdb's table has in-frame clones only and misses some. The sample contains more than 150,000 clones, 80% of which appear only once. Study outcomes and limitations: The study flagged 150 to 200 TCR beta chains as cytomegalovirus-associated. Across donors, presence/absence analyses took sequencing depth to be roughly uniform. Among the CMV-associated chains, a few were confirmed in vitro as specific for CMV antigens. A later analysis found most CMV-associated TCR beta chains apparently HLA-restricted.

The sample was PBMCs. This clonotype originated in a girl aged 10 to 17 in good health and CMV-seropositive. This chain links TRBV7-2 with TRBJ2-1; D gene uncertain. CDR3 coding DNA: TGTGCCAGCAGCTTAACGGTAACCTACAATGAGCAGTTCTTC. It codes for CASSLTVTYNEQFF.